This TCR beta chain was captured by sequencing in a study of T-cell reconstitution after alpha-beta-depleted transplantation in children. Details on this clonotype: What it recognizes is unknown. The junction departs from germline at one end; a sequencing error may be responsible.

As it was prepared, the TCRbeta library received unique molecular identifiers. TCRdb fed the PCR reads into MiXCR, producing one record per CDR3 protein. The sample records about 900,000 distinct CDR3 sequences, about 29% being singletons. There are 16 residues in the CDR3. Per germline, CDR1 SGHRS and CDR2 YFSETQ. Notes on the study in general: It was reported that alpha-beta T cells came from several hundred expanded graft clones (about two months after transplant). Surviving recipient T cells and thymic progenitors produced the high day-60 TCRbeta diversity seen in some patients. The main origin of T-cell counts and diversity one year after transplant was newly produced T cells.

This TCR was sampled from a boy in the first two years of life who had a stem cell transplant for SCID, so the T cells may come from the graft donor. Sequencing was performed on PBMCs, mostly from graft donor cells, taken 360 days after TCRalphabeta/CD19-depleted stem cell transplant. This chain connects TRBV5-1 to TRBJ2-1; 10 bases line up with TRBD1. The CDR3 region has the DNA TGTGCCAGCAGCTTAGGGGACAGGGGCTCTTACAATGAGCAGTTCTTC. Its protein product is CASSLGDRGSYNEQFF.